These 21 T cell receptor beta chains share one sample of origin, sequenced in a study of breast tumors, draining lymph nodes, adjacent tissues. Breast cancer patients provided tissue from their axillary draining lymph nodes. Using its own MiXCR run on the multiplex PCR reads, TCRdb lists one record per CDR3 protein. The sample lists approximately 300,000 distinct CDR3 sequences, about 30% seen once, with about 1.2% in the top ten. The material sequenced was axillary lymph node tissue. Receptors originate from a female donor with breast cancer. Some clones in this sample may be carry-over from other donors' samples.

This clonotype came up many times. The chain carries TRBV20-1 and TRBJ2-7; 8 bases line up with TRBD1. Germline CDR1 DFQATT, CDR2 SNEGSKA (reference sequence). The CDR3 is 12 residues long. V gave up 5 bases and J gave up 6 bases; unmatched junction bases: 6. Here the CDR3 reads CSAHRGSGEQYF. CDR3 bases: TGCAGTGCTCACAGGGGGTCGGGCGAGCAGTACTTC.

The chain couples TRBV20-1 to TRBJ1-5; D might be TRBD1 (5 bases). This CDR3 has 12 amino acids. Germline V gene data show CDR1 as DFQATT and CDR2 as SNEGSKA (reference sequence). Between the trimmed V and J ends, which lost 3 bases and 13 bases, there was a span of 16 bases. CDR3 coding DNA: TGCAGTGCTAGTTCGGGGGAGAAGGAGCAGCATTTT. It codes for CSASSGEKEQHF.

The chain is built from TRBV11-2 and TRBJ2-1, with 8 positions matching TRBD2. With 4 bases clipped from V and 0 bases from J, the junction kept 8 bases outside the gene matches. CDR1 and CDR2 (germline): SGHAT, FQNNGV. The CDR3 contains 17 residues. CDR3 sequence (DNA): TGTGCCAGCAGCTCCGGGGGGGCGGCCTTCTCCTACAATGAGCAGTTCTTC. Protein product: CASSSGGAAFSYNEQFF.

This clonotype appeared many times. The J gene is TRBJ2-7, the V gene TRBV10-3, with TRBD2 matching over 10 bases. The germline V gene encodes CDR1 ENHRY and CDR2 SYGVKD. Trimming took 4 bases from V and 2 from J; bases not matched to a gene: 2. CDR3 size: 14 residues. Here the CDR3 DNA reads TGTGCCATCAGTGGACTAGCGGGCACCTACGAGCAGTACTTC. Translated: CAISGLAGTYEQYF.

This rearrangement joins TRBV20-1 to TRBJ1-5; 7 nucleotides line up with TRBD1. This CDR3 region has 13 residues. Unmatched junction bases numbered 12, after V lost 2 bases and J lost 14 bases. CDR1 and CDR2 from the germline V gene are DFQATT and SNEGSKA (reference sequence). CDR3 nucleotides: TGCAGTGCTAGACCCGGGACAGTCGGAAACGAGCATTTT. Its translation is CSARPGTVGNEHF.

This clonotype was seen at least ten times. This chain uses TRBV12-3 or TRBV12-4 with TRBJ2-3, with unresolved D. V was shortened by 3 bases and J by 2 bases, with 6 bases between the two germline ends. This CDR3 has 13 amino acids. DNA for the CDR3: TGTGCCAGCAGTTTTATGGACACAGATACGCAGTATTTT. It encodes CASSFMDTDTQYF.

This clonotype was seen repeatedly, ten times or more. This chain links TRBV5-4 with TRBJ2-1; D not resolved. The CDR3 is 14 amino acids. Trimming cost V 1 base and J 3 bases, with 8 bases left between them. Germline-derived CDR1 and CDR2 are SGHNT and YYREEE (reference sequence). The CDR3 bases are TGTGCCAGCAGCTTGTTCGGCGACTACAATGAGCAGTTCTTC. It yields the protein CASSLFGDYNEQFF.

The chain uses TRBV27 and TRBJ1-2, with a tentative D call TRBD1 (5 bases). This CDR3 comprises 19 residues. V shed 7 bases and J shed 3 bases, with 30 bases lying between them. Germline CDR1 and CDR2: MNHEY and SMNVEV (reference sequence). Written as DNA, the CDR3 is TGTGCCAGCAATGCCTCGGTGGGGCAGGGAGTGGGTTGGTACTATGGCTACACCTTC. Its translation is CASNASVGQGVGWYYGYTF.

The table lists this clonotype with many counts. CDR3 DNA: TGTGCCAGCAGTGACCCAGCCCTCGGACAGGGTTACGAGCAGTACTTC. This encodes CASSDPALGQGYEQYF. This chain uses TRBV2 with TRBJ2-7; 8 nucleotides agree with TRBD1. The junction had 11 bases not matched to a gene; V was cut back by 3 bases and J by 4 bases. CDR3 length: 16 residues. Germline values: CDR1 SNHLY, CDR2 FYNNEI. Looking up the rest from reference TRBV2 and TRBJ2-7 gives the full variable domain: EPEVTQTPSHQVTQMGQEVILRCVPISNHLYFYWYRQILGQKVEFLVSFYNNEISEKSEIFDDQFSVERPDGSNFTLKIRSTKLEDSAMYFCASSDPALGQGYEQYFGPGTRLTVT.

A note on this clonotype: This may come from a read error, since a much larger clone is one base off. The chain employs TRBV5-1 and TRBJ2-5; D possibly corresponds to TRBD2 (5 bases). Germline V gene sequence: CDR1 SGHRS, CDR2 YFSETQ. This CDR3 region has 13 residues. This CDR3 is CPSSAGSGETQYF. CDR3 bases: TGCCCCAGCTCCGCGGGCTCTGGGGAGACCCAGTACTTC.

A note on this clonotype: A much larger clonotype is one base distant, so this may be a read error. The rearrangement joins TRBV5-1 to TRBJ1-3; the D gene is possibly TRBD1 (5 bases). The CDR3 is 15 residues long. Deletions cut 5 bases from V and 2 bases from J, with 14 bases between. CDR1 is SGHRS, CDR2 YFSETQ, per germline. The DNA for the CDR3 is TGCGCCAGCAGGCGACAGTCCGGGGCTGGAAACACCATATATTTT. Translation gives CASRRQSGAGNTIYF.

The sample holds a few counts of this clonotype. The chain is built from TRBV30 and TRBJ1-2, with D possibly being TRBD1 (6 bases). V dropped 0 bases and J dropped 8 bases, with 19 bases sitting between them. Looked up from germline, CDR1 is GTSNPN and CDR2 is SVGIG (reference sequence). The CDR3 has 15 amino acids. In DNA, the CDR3 is TGTGCCTGGAGTGTATCTATCGGGGGGCGGAGCGGCTACACCTTC. Amino acid sequence: CAWSVSIGGRSGYTF.

On this clonotype itself: This likely comes from a read error, as the CDR3 has no conserved phenylalanine or tryptophan at its end. V gene TRBV7-9 combines with J gene TRBJ1-1; D may be TRBD1 (5 bases). The CDR3 contains 14 residues. V was pared by 4 bases and J by 6 bases, with 15 bases between. Per germline, CDR1 SEHNR and CDR2 FQNEAQ (reference sequence). This CDR3 reads CASSSVSGSAEAFL. CDR3 coding DNA: TGTGCCAGCAGCTCTGTATCAGGGAGCGCTGAAGCTTTCCTT.

This clonotype was recorded many times. J is TRBJ2-2 and V is TRBV29-1; D unclear. From germline, CDR1 is SQVTM and CDR2 ANQGSEA. The CDR3 contains 13 residues. V was shortened by 3 bases and J by 0 bases, with 5 bases between the two germline ends. The CDR3 is CSVEWSNTGELFF. CDR3 nucleotides: TGCAGCGTTGAGTGGTCGAACACCGGGGAGCTGTTTTTT.

This clonotype is a singleton in its sample. In nucleotides, the CDR3 is TGTGCCAGCAGTAATGGACAGTACCAAGAGACCCAGTACTTC. This encodes CASSNGQYQETQYF. The chain carries TRBV12-3 or TRBV12-4 and TRBJ2-5; perhaps TRBD1 as D (6 bases). This CDR3 contains 14 residues. The ends were cut back, 5 bases at V and 0 bases at J, with 10 bases in the middle.

This clonotype has ten or more counts. The CDR3 region has the DNA TGTGCCAGCAGTCGGACAGAGAACTATGGCTACACCTTC. Protein: CASSRTENYGYTF. This chain links TRBV12-3 or TRBV12-4 with TRBJ1-2; D might be TRBD1 (6 bases). The CDR3 spans 13 residues. V gave up 5 bases and J gave up 2 bases, with 9 bases separating them.

This clonotype was seen at least ten times. The chain has TRBV20-1 and TRBJ2-5; the D gene is possibly TRBD2 (6 bases). The CDR3 runs to 17 residues. Germline CDR1 reads DFQATT; CDR2 reads SNEGSKA (reference sequence). Between the trimmed V and J ends, which lost 0 bases and 4 bases, there was a span of 21 bases. The DNA for the CDR3 is TGCAGTGCTAGAGATCGGTTGACGGGAGCCGCGGTAGAGACCCAGTACTTC. Its protein product is CSARDRLTGAAVETQYF.

This clonotype was counted a single time. This chain links TRBV3-1 with TRBJ2-5; 7 bases line up with TRBD1. CDR1 and CDR2 from the germline V gene are LGHDT and YNNKEL (reference sequence). The CDR3 spans 16 residues. V trimming: 3 bases; J trimming: 7 bases; junction bases outside the gene matches: 14. CDR3 residues: CASSQLLGISGGTQYF. In DNA form, the CDR3 reads TGTGCCAGCAGCCAGCTCCTCGGGATTTCAGGGGGGACCCAGTACTTC.

V usage is TRBV2 and J usage is TRBJ2-2; D might be TRBD1 (5 bases). Per germline, CDR1 SNHLY and CDR2 FYNNEI. V lost 4 bases to trimming and J lost 7 bases, with 10 bases between them. CDR3 length: 13 amino acids. In DNA, the CDR3 is TGTGCCAGCAGTGTTAAGGGGTTCGGGGAGCTGTTTTTT. Its protein is CASSVKGFGELFF.

A note on this clonotype: Germline and junction disagree at one end, which may indicate a read error. The V and J genes are TRBV7-3 and TRBJ2-3; 8 nucleotides line up with TRBD2. Germline values: CDR1 SGHTA, CDR2 FQGTGA. The CDR3 totals 14 residues. The CDR3 bases are TGTGCCAGCAGCCAAGCGGGGGTAACAGATACGCAGTGTTTT. It is translated as CASSQAGVTDTQCF.

A note on this clonotype: The junction shows a germline mismatch at one end, possibly a read error. The rearrangement uses TRBV20-1 and TRBJ2-1; no clear D. The germline CDR1 and CDR2 sequences are DFQATT and SNEGSKA (reference sequence). The CDR3 is 14 amino acids. The CDR3 DNA reads TGCAGTGCGTTTGCTATCCACTCCTACACTGAGCAGTTCTTC. It encodes CSAFAIHSYTEQFF.